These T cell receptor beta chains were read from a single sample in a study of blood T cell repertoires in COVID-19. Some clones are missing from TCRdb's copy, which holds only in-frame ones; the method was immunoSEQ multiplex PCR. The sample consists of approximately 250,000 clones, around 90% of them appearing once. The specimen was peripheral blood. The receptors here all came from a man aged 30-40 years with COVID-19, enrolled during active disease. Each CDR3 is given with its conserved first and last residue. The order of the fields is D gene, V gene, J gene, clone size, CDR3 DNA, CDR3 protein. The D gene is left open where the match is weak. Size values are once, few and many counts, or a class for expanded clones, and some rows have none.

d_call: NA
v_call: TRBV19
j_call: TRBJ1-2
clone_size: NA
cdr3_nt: TGTGCCAGTAGTAATACAGGCAACTATGGCTACACCTTC
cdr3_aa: CASSNTGNYGYTF

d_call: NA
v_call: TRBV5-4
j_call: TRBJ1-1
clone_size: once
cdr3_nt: TGTGCCAGCAGCCCCCCGACAGTGAACACTGAAGCTTTCTTT
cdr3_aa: CASSPPTVNTEAFF

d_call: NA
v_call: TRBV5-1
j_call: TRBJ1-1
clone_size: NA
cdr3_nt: TGCGCCAGCAGCTTGCGCGGGGGTGGAACTGAAGCTTTCTTT
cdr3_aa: CASSLRGGGTEAFF

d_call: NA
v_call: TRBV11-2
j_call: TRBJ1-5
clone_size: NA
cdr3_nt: TGTGCCAGCAGTCAGGGACTCAATCAGCCCCAGCATTTT
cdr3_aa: CASSQGLNQPQHF

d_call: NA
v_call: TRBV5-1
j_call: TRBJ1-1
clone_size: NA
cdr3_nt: TGCGCCAGCAGCGCGGGGATAGGCACTGAAGCTTTCTTT
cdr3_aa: CASSAGIGTEAFF

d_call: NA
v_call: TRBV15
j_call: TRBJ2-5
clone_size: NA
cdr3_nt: TGTGCCACCAGCAGAGCGGAGTCGGGGGAGACCCAGTACTTC
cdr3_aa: CATSRAESGETQYF

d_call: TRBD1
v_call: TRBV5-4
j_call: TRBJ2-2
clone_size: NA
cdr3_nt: TGTGCCAGCAGCAAGGGGGCGCACGGGGAGCTGTTTTTT
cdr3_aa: CASSKGAHGELFF

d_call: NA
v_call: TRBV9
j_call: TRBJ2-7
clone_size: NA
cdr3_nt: TGTGCCAGCAGCGAGGAGGGCCCGGGGGAGCAGTACTTC
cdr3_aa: CASSEEGPGEQYF

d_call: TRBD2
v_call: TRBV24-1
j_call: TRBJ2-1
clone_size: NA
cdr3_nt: TGTGCCACCAGTGCCCCTTCGGGGGGAAATGAGCAGTTCTTC
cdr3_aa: CATSAPSGGNEQFF

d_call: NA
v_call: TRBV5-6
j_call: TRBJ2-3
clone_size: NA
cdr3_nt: TGTGCCAGCAGCTTCCAGGGGCGGGATACGCAGTATTTT
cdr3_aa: CASSFQGRDTQYF

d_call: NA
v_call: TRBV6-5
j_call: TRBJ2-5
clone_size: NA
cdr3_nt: TGTGCCAGCAGCCCCGCTTGGGGCGAAGAGACCCAGTACTTC
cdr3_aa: CASSPAWGEETQYF

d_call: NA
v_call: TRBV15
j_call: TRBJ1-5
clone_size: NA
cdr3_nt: TGTGCCACCAGCAGAGACCTCTATCAGCCCCAGCATTTT
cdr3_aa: CATSRDLYQPQHF

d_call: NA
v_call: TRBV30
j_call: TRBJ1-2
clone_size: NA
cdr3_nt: TGTGCCTGGAGTTTACCCCGACAGCCTGGCTACACCTTC
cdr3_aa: CAWSLPRQPGYTF

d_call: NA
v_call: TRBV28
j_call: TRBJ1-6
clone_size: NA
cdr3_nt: TGTGCCAGCTTAGGGCAGGGTATGTCACCCCTCCACTTT
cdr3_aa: CASLGQGMSPLHF

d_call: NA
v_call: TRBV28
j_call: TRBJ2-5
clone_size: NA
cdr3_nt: TGTGCCACTCTGGCCAGCGGCGGCACTGAGACCCAGTACTTC
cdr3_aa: CATLASGGTETQYF

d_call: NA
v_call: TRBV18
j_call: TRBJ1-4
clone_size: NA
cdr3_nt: TGTGCCAGCTCATCCGCTAATGAAAAACTGTTTTTT
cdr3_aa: CASSSANEKLFF

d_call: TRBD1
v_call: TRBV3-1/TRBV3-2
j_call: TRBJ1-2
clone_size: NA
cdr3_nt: TGTGCCAGCAGCCAAGACTTAGACAGGGGGCGCTGGAACTATGGCTACACCTTC
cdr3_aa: CASSQDLDRGRWNYGYTF

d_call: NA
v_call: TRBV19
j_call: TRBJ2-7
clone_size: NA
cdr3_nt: TGTGCCAGTAGTATGCAGGGCTCCTACGAGCAGTACTTC
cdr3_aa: CASSMQGSYEQYF

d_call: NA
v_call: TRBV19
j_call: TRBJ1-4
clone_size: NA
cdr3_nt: TGTGCCAGTAGTATGGGCAGTCCGAATAATGAAAAACTGTTTTTT
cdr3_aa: CASSMGSPNNEKLFF

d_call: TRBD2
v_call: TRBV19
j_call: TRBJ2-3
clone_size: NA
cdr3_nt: TGTGCCAGTAGTACTAGCGGGGGGACCACAGATACGCAGTATTTT
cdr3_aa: CASSTSGGTTDTQYF

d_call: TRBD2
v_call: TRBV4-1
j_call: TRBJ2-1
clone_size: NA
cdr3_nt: TGCGCCAGCAGCCATCCAGTGGGGGGGGATGAGCAGTTCTTC
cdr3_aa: CASSHPVGGDEQFF

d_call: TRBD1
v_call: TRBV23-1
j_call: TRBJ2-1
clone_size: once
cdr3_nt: TGCGCCAGCAGTCACCCGGAGGGACAGGGAGGGAATGAGCAGTTCTTC
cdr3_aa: CASSHPEGQGGNEQFF

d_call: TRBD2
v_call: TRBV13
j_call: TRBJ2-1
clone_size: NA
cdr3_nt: TGTGCCAGCAGCAACTGGACTAGCGGGGGGGCCGGAAATGAGCAGTTCTTC
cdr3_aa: CASSNWTSGGAGNEQFF

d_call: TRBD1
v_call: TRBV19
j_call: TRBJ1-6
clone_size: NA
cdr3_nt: TGTGCCAGTAGTGCGGCGGACAGGGGGAGCAATTCACCCCTCCACTTT
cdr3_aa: CASSAADRGSNSPLHF

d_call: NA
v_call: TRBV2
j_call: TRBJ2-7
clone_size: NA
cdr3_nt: TGTGCCAGCTATCGACAGGCGAACTCCTACGAGCAGTACTTC
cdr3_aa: CASYRQANSYEQYF

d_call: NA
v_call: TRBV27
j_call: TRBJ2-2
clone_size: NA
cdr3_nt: TGTGCCAGCAGTTTGGCCACAGGGTTCCGACCCGGGGAGCTGTTTTTT
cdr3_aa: CASSLATGFRPGELFF

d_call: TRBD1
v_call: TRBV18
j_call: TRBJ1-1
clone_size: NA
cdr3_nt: TGTGCCAGCTCCCAAGGGACAGTCTGGAACACTGAAGCTTTCTTT
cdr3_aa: CASSQGTVWNTEAFF

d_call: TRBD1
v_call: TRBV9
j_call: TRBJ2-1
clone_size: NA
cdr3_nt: TGTGCCAGCAGCGCCCCGACGGGGACAGGGTGGAATGAGCAGTTCTTC
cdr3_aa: CASSAPTGTGWNEQFF

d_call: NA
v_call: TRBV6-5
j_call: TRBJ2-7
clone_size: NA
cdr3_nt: TGTGCCAGCAGTACGGCCGACATCTCCTACGAGCAGTACTTC
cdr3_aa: CASSTADISYEQYF

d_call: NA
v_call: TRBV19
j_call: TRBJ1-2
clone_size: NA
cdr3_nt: TGTGCCAGTAGTACCGCGGGAAACTATGGCTACACCTTC
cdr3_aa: CASSTAGNYGYTF

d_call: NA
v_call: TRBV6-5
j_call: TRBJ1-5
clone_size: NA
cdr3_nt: TGTGCCAGCAGGACAATGACAGGACGCAATCAGCCCCAGCATTTT
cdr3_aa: CASRTMTGRNQPQHF

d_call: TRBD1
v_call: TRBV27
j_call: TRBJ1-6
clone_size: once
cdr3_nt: TGTGCCAGCAGATATACAGGGGGGAATTCACCCCTCCACTTT
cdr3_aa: CASRYTGGNSPLHF

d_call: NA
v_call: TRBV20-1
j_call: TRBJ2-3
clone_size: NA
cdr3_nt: TGCAGTGCTACTATGACTATGACGCAGTATTTT
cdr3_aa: CSATMTMTQYF

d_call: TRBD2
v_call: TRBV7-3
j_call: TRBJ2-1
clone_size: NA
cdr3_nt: TGTGCCAGCAGCTTATTCGGGGGGGCCCAGGATGAGCAGTTCTTC
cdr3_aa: CASSLFGGAQDEQFF

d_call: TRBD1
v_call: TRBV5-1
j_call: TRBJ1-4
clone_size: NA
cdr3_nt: TGCGCCAGCAGCGGGACAGGGGGCCCATCAACTAATGAAAAACTGTTTTTT
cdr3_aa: CASSGTGGPSTNEKLFF

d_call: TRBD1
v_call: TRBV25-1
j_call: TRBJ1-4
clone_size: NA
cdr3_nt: TGTGCCAGCAGCGGTTACAGGGGAGATATTGAAAAACTGTTTTTT
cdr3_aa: CASSGYRGDIEKLFF

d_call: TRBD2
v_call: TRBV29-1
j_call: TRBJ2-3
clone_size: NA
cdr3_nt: TGCAGCGTTCAGCCCCGACTAGCGGGGGGTTACACAGATACGCAGTATTTT
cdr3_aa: CSVQPRLAGGYTDTQYF